This T cell receptor beta chain originates from a study of blood T cells in healthy people across ages. The study's findings and limits: Estimated diversity that came from one million T cells was considered an underestimate.

This clonotype was seen a few times. As yet, its antigen is unknown. The CDR3 extends over 17 amino acids. V lost 0 bases to trimming and J lost 1 base; unmatched junction nucleotides: 9. CDR1 SGHRS and CDR2 YFSETQ come from the germline V gene. A sample-barcoded 5' primer and a J-beta primer mix were used in a second PCR of about 7 to 12 cycles. A template-switch adaptor containing 12 random nucleotides labeled each cDNA molecule. TCRdb reanalysed the 5' RACE reads using MiXCR and keeps one entry per CDR3 protein. This sample yields 550,000 to 700,000 distinct CDR3 sequences, of which 25% to 30% are seen a single time; roughly 18% belongs to the top ten.

This sequence joins TRBV5-1 and TRBJ2-5; TRBD1 matches 7 bases. The material sequenced was blood. The TCR sequence derives from a woman in her seventies in good health. The CDR3 reads CASSLALEGGVQETQYF. The CDR3 DNA sequence: TGCGCCAGCAGCTTGGCCCTAGAAGGGGGCGTCCAAGAGACCCAGTACTTC.